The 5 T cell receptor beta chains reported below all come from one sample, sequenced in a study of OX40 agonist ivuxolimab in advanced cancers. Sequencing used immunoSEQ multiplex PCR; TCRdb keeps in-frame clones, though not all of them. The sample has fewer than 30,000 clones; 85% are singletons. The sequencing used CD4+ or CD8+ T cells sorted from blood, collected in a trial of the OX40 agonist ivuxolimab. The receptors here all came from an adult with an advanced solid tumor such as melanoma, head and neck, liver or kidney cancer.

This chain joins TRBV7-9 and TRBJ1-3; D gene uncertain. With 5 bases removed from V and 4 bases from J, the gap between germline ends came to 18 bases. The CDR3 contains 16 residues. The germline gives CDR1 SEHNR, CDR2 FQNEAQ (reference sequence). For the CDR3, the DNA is TGTGCCAGCAGCCCTTGGAGGGCATCGGAGGGAAACACCATATATTTT. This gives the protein CASSPWRASEGNTIYF.

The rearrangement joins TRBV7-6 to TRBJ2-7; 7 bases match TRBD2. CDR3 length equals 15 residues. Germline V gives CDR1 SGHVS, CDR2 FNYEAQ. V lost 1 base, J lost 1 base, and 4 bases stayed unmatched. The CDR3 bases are TGTGCCAGCAGCTTAGAGACTAGCATATCCTACGAGCAGTACTTC. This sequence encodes CASSLETSISYEQYF.

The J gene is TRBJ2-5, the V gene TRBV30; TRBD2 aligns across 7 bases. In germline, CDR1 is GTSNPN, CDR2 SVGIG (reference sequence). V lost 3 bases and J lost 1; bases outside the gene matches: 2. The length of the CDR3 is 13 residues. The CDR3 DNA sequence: TGTGCCTGGAGGGCGGGGGTCCAAGAGACCCAGTACTTC. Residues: CAWRAGVQETQYF.

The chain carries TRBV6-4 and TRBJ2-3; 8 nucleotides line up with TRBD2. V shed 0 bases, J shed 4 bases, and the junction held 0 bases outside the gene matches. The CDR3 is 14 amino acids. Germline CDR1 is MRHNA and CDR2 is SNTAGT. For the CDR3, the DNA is TGTGCCAGCAGTGACTCTAGCGGGGCAGATACGCAGTATTTT. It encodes CASSDSSGADTQYF.

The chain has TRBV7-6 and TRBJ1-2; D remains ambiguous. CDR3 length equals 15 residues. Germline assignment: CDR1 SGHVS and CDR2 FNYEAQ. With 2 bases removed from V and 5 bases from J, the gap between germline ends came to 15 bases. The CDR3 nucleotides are TGTGCCAGCAGCTTACTAAGTGGTGGGCCTTATGGCTACACCTTC. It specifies CASSLLSGGPYGYTF.